The text below deals with one T cell receptor (beta chain). The time point was: cycle 4 day 1 (C4D1), after less than seven weeks of nivolumab. Each patient experienced a relapse that followed autologous stem cell transplantation, and brentuximab vedotin exposure varied. These data originate in a study of PD-1 blockade in classical Hodgkin lymphoma. Here immunoSEQ multiplex PCR was the method, and the copy in TCRdb shows in-frame clones only, minus some. The profile covers about 96,000 clones, with 85% to 95% appearing a single time and 2% taken by the ten largest. V was pared by 3 bases and J by 2 bases, with 6 bases of the junction left unmatched. In germline, CDR1 is SNHLY, CDR2 FYNNEI. CDR3 length: 16 amino acids.

The sequence was collected from a human donor with classical Hodgkin lymphoma. The source material was peripheral blood mononuclear cells (PBMCs), sampled before the fourth cycle of nivolumab. The chain carries TRBV2 and TRBJ2-1, with 8 nucleotides matching TRBD2. CDR3 DNA: TGTGCCAGCAGTGATGGGGGGACTAGTACCTACAATGAGCAGTTCTTC. It codes for CASSDGGTSTYNEQFF.